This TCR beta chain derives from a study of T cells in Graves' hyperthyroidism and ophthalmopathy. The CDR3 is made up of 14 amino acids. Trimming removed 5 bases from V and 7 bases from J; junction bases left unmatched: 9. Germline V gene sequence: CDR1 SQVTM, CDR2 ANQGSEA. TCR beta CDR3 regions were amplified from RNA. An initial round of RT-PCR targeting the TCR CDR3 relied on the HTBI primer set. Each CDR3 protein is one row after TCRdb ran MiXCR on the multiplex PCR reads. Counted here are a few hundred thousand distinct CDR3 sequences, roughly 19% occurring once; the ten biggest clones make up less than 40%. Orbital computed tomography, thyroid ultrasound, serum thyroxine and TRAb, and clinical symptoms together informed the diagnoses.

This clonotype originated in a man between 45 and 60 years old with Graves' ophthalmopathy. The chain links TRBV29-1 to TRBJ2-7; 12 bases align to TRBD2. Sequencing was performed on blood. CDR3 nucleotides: TGCAGCGTTTCCTTAAGGACTAGCGGGAAAGAGCAGTACTTC. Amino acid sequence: CSVSLRTSGKEQYF.